What follows are 20 T cell receptor beta chains derived from one specimen sequenced in a study of T cells in Graves' hyperthyroidism and ophthalmopathy. RNA transcripts provided the source from which TCR beta CDR3 regions were amplified. The TCR CDR3 first-round RT-PCR relied on the HTBI primer set. TCRdb re-analysed the multiplex PCR reads in MiXCR, keeping a single row per CDR3 protein. The sample carries 500,000 or so distinct CDR3 sequences, roughly 15% recorded once. The sequenced material came from blood. The receptors stem from a woman in her 30s with Graves' ophthalmopathy.

The V call is TRBV2, the J call TRBJ2-7, with 12 bases lining up with TRBD2. With V trimmed by 2 bases and J by 0 bases, 14 bases remained unmatched. Germline loops: CDR1 SNHLY, CDR2 FYNNEI. This CDR3 region has 20 residues. The CDR3 DNA follows: TGTGCCAGCAGTGAAAAGCTACTGGGTGCGGGACTAGCGGGCTCCTACGAGCAGTACTTC. This gives the protein CASSEKLLGAGLAGSYEQYF.

This sequence joins TRBV25-1 and TRBJ1-1; maybe TRBD1 (5 bases). V shed 7 bases and J shed 6 bases, with 15 bases lying between them. The germline gives CDR1 MGHDK, CDR2 SYGVNS. The CDR3 has 13 amino acids. The CDR3 coding sequence is TGTGCCAGCAACGACGGGGGGGGGTCTGAAGCTTTCTTT. It yields the protein CASNDGGGSEAFF.

V and J are TRBV5-1 and TRBJ2-2, with 11 bases lining up with TRBD2. Germline values: CDR1 SGHRS, CDR2 YFSETQ. V lost 10 bases, J lost 5 bases, and 16 bases stayed unmatched. This CDR3 contains 17 residues. CDR3 sequence (DNA): TGCGCCTCTCAACGGGACAGTACTAGCGGGAGAACCGGGGAGCTGTTTTTT. This codes for CASQRDSTSGRTGELFF.

This clonotype was recorded at least ten times. J is TRBJ2-7 and V is TRBV28, with TRBD2 matching over 7 bases. Trimming cost V 3 bases and J 3 bases; bases outside gene matches: 14. Per the germline V gene, CDR1 is MDHEN and CDR2 is SYDVKM. The CDR3 is 17 residues long. The CDR3 protein is CASSFPRVGAGVYEQYF. CDR3 DNA: TGTGCCAGCAGTTTCCCCAGAGTTGGGGCGGGAGTCTACGAGCAGTACTTC.

In its sample, this clonotype was seen many times. The chain uses TRBV28 and TRBJ2-7, with D perhaps TRBD1 (6 bases). The V gene lost 5 bases and the J gene lost 8 bases, with 13 bases spanning the gap. This CDR3 contains 12 residues. Germline CDR1 reads MDHEN; CDR2 reads SYDVKM. The CDR3 DNA reads TGTGCCAGCAGTATAACAGGGTCCCAGCAGTACTTC. It specifies CASSITGSQQYF.

The DNA of the CDR3 is TGCAGTGCTAGAAACCAAAATCAGCCCCAGCATTTT. Amino acid sequence: CSARNQNQPQHF. The chain recombines TRBV20-1 with TRBJ1-5; no firm D call. This CDR3 is built from 12 residues. Trimming took off 2 bases at V and 4 bases at J, with 6 bases between the two ends. Germline values: CDR1 DFQATT, CDR2 SNEGSKA (reference sequence).

The chain employs TRBV6-2 or TRBV6-3 and TRBJ2-7; D call uncertain. Germline values: CDR1 MNHEY, CDR2 SVGEGT. This CDR3 has 12 amino acids. The germline V and J ends were trimmed by 2 bases and 5 bases, with 7 bases remaining between them. DNA of the CDR3: TGTGCCAGCAGTTACCGGTGGGACGAGCAGTACTTC. It specifies CASSYRWDEQYF.

This clonotype was observed a handful of times. For the CDR3, the DNA is TGTGCCAGCAGTTCGTCCCGGGCAACTAATGAAAAACTGTTTTTT. It specifies CASSSSRATNEKLFF. This chain links TRBV28 with TRBJ1-4; no clear D gene. Trimming removed 4 bases at V and 0 bases at J, with 9 bases between. This CDR3 has 15 residues. Germline V gives CDR1 MDHEN, CDR2 SYDVKM.

The gene calls are TRBV15 and TRBJ2-1, with D maybe TRBD2 (6 bases). The germline V gene encodes CDR1 LNHNV and CDR2 YYDKDF (reference sequence). CDR3 length: 16 amino acids. V was cut by 4 bases and J by 1 base, with 14 bases left in between. The CDR3 is CATSIVAAASYNEQFF. Here the CDR3 DNA reads TGTGCCACCAGCATCGTAGCGGCCGCTTCCTACAATGAGCAGTTCTTC.

Ten or more counts support this clonotype. This chain joins TRBV12-3 or TRBV12-4 and TRBJ1-6; D is possibly TRBD1 (6 bases). Trimming took off 3 bases at V and 10 bases at J, with 13 bases between the two ends. The CDR3 covers 14 residues. The CDR3, as DNA: TGTGCCAGCAGTTTCTTACAGGGATACTCACCCCTCCACTTT. Amino acids: CASSFLQGYSPLHF.

This clonotype has at least ten counts. The gene calls are TRBV18 and TRBJ1-1; maybe TRBD1 (5 bases). Germline V gene lookup returns CDR1 KGHSH and CDR2 LQKENI. Between the trimmed V and J ends, which lost 1 base and 1 base, there was a span of 13 bases. This CDR3 contains 16 residues. CDR3 region: CASSPLTGGWNTEAFF. The CDR3, as DNA: TGTGCCAGCTCACCACTCACGGGGGGTTGGAACACTGAAGCTTTCTTT.

This clonotype was detected only a few times. V is TRBV27 and J is TRBJ2-7; 7 bases fit TRBD1. The V gene end was trimmed by 7 bases and the J gene end by 1 base; junction bases not matched to a gene: 7. Germline CDR1 MNHEY, CDR2 SMNVEV (reference sequence). The CDR3 runs 14 residues. In DNA form, the CDR3 reads TGTGCCAGCAATTCCCAGGACAGGTCCTACGAGCAGTACTTC. Its protein product is CASNSQDRSYEQYF.

The table lists this clonotype with a few counts. The rearrangement joins TRBV19 to TRBJ1-1; D remains ambiguous. Germline loops: CDR1 LNHDA, CDR2 SQIVND (reference sequence). The CDR3 is 14 residues long. V was cut by 3 bases and J by 0 bases, with 8 bases left in between. The CDR3 here is CASSIGPMNTEAFF. CDR3 DNA sequence: TGTGCCAGTAGTATTGGGCCGATGAACACTGAAGCTTTCTTT.

This clonotype was seen repeatedly, ten times or more. The V and J genes are TRBV11-1 and TRBJ2-5; 9 bases align to TRBD2. Germline V gene data show CDR1 as SGHAT and CDR2 as FQDESV (reference sequence). The CDR3 has 16 residues. V shed 5 bases, J shed 3 bases, and the junction held 10 bases outside the gene matches. Here the CDR3 DNA reads TGTGCCAGCAGCGACCACCTTAGCGGGAGCGAAGAGACCCAGTACTTC. As protein: CASSDHLSGSEETQYF. The full variable domain, with the rest looked up from reference TRBV11-1 and TRBJ2-5, is EAEVAQSPRYKITEKSQAVAFWCDPISGHATLYWYRQILGQGPELLVQFQDESVVDDSQLPKDRFSAERLKGVDSTLKIQPAELGDSAMYLCASSDHLSGSEETQYFGPGTRLLVL.

This clonotype was observed many times. V is TRBV28 and J is TRBJ2-3; 7 bases map to TRBD1. The trim removed 4 bases at V and 2 bases at J, leaving 6 bases unmatched. The V gene's germline CDR1 is MDHEN and CDR2 SYDVKM. CDR3 size: 15 residues. CDR3 DNA: TGTGCCAGCAGTTCCGGGACAGTATACACAGATACGCAGTATTTT. Translation gives CASSSGTVYTDTQYF.

This clonotype was recorded many times. The V call is TRBV20-1, the J call TRBJ2-3; D call uncertain. This CDR3 is 14 amino acids long. Germline V CDR1 and CDR2: DFQATT, SNEGSKA (reference sequence). V lost 1 base to trimming and J lost 4 bases, with 12 bases between them. For the CDR3, the DNA is TGCAGTGCTAGAGCGGGCCTCATACCAGATACGCAGTATTTT. This gives the protein CSARAGLIPDTQYF.

The chain uses TRBV24-1 and TRBJ2-3, with 8 bases identical to TRBD2. The V gene end was trimmed by 3 bases and the J gene end by 5 bases; junction bases not matched to a gene: 6. The CDR3 length is 15 residues. Germline CDR1 reads KGHDR; CDR2 reads SFDVKD. CDR3 nucleotide sequence: TGTGCCACCAGTGATCCCGGGGGGGGTGAAGATACGCAGTATTTT. Translating it yields CATSDPGGGEDTQYF.

In its sample, this clonotype was seen a few times. One base away lies a much larger clone, so this may be a sequencing read error. The rearrangement joins TRBV12-3 or TRBV12-4 to TRBJ2-5; the D is unclear. The CDR3 spans 12 residues. CDR3 in amino acids: CAGSLVRETQYF. The CDR3 DNA reads TGTGCCGGCAGTTTGGTACGGGAGACCCAGTACTTC.

The genes are TRBV5-1 and TRBJ2-2; 9 nucleotides line up with TRBD2. V gave up 7 bases and J gave up 4 bases; unmatched junction bases: 2. The germline CDR1 and CDR2 sequences are SGHRS and YFSETQ. CDR3 size: 13 residues. The CDR3 sequence is CASAGGGTGELFF. The CDR3 DNA reads TGCGCCAGCGCGGGAGGGGGCACCGGGGAGCTGTTTTTT.

A few counts support this clonotype. V gene TRBV29-1 combines with J gene TRBJ1-5; 8 bases match TRBD1. The V and J ends lost 7 bases and 6 bases, in that order; junction bases with no gene match: 11. Germline values: CDR1 SQVTM, CDR2 ANQGSEA. The CDR3 runs to 14 residues. The CDR3 DNA reads TGCAGCGCCTGGACAGGGTTTGTAGGTCAGCCCCAGCATTTT. Translation: CSAWTGFVGQPQHF.